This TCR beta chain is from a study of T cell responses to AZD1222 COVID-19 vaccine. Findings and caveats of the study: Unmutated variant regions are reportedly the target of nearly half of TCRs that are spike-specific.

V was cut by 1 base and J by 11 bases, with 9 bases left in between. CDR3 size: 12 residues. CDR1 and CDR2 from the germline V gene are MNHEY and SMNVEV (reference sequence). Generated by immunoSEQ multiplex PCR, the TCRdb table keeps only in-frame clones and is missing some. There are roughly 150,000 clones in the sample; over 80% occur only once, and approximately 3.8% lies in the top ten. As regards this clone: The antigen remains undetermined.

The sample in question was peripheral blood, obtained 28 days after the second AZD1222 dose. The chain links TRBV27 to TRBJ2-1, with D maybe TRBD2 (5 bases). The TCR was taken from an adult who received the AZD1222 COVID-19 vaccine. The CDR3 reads CASSLFDGKQFF. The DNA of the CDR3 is TGTGCCAGCAGTTTATTCGACGGGAAGCAGTTCTTC.